This TCR beta chain is drawn from a study of response to subunit inactivated influenza vaccine (dated by TCRdb to between 2017 and 2018). Background for the entire study: To follow how T cells responded to a trivalent subunit inactivated influenza vaccine, the researchers relied on deep quantitative profiling of the T cell receptor repertoire. General study outcomes and caveats: According to the authors, only a limited number of new T cells may be recruited by each seasonal influenza vaccination.

The table lists this clonotype with a few counts. Its antigen is unknown. Base qualities are missing; no much larger clone stands one base away. Libraries were made using RT-PCR. Sequencing was performed on an Illumina HiSeq 2500. The public reads were run again by TCRdb, first through fastp at Q25 and then through MiXCR, and only productive beta chains were kept. Entries that share a CDR3 protein sequence are merged under the most common genes and DNA. The sample table contains about 190,000 distinct CDR3 sequences; only one count was recorded for around 14% of them. The biggest ten clones account for 26% of the sample. CDR1 and CDR2 are drawn from the germline V gene: SGHDT, YYEEEE. Trimming takes 2 bases from V and 4 bases from J, and the germline ends sit 10 bases apart. The CDR3, cysteine through phenylalanine, is 14 amino acids long. The entry retains the CDR3 DNA only, 42 bases that are in frame from base 1.

The receptor's source is a man aged 45-65 years who received an inactivated influenza vaccine. Donor details come from another sample of the same person, matched by shared clones. The sequence links TRBV5-6 to TRBJ2-4, and possibly TRBD1, on 6 matching bases. The specimen comprised CD8+ T cells sorted from PBMCs, sampled around 5 days after vaccination. For the CDR3, the sequence is CASSLGQGKNIQYF. The bases read TGTGCCAGCAGCTTAGGTCAGGGGAAAAACATTCAGTACTTC. The entire variable domain, with the stretches around the CDR3 drawn from the reference TRBV5-6 and TRBJ2-4 proteins, is DAGVTQSPTHLIKTRGQQVTLRCSPKSGHDTVSWYQQALGQGPQFIFQYYEEEERQRGNFPDRFSGHQFPNYSSELNVNALLLGDSALYLCASSLGQGKNIQYFGAGTRLSVL.